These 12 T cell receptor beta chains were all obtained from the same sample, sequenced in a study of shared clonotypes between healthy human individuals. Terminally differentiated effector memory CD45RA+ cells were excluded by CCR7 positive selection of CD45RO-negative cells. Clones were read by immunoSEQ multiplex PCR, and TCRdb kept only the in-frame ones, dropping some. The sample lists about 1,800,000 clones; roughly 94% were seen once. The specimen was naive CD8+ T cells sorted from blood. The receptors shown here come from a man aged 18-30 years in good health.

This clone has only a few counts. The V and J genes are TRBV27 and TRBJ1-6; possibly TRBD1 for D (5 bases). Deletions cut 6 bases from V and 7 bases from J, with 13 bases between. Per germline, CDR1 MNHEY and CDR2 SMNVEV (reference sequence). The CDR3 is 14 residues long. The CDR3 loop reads CASSPEGLNSPLHF. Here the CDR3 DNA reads TGTGCCAGCAGCCCCGAGGGGCTGAATTCACCCCTCCACTTT.

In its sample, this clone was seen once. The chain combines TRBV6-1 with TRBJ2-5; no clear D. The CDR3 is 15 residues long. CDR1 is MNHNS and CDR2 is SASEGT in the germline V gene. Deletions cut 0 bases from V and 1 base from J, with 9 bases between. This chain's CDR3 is CASSEAWAVQETQYF. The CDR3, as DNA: TGTGCCAGCAGTGAAGCATGGGCAGTCCAAGAGACCCAGTACTTC.

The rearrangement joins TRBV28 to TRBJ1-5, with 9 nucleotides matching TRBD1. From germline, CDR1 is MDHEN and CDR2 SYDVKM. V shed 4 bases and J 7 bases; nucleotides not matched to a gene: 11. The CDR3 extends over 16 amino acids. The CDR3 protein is CASSSYTGQGDQPQHF. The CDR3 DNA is TGTGCCAGCAGTTCATACACGGGACAGGGTGACCAGCCCCAGCATTTT.

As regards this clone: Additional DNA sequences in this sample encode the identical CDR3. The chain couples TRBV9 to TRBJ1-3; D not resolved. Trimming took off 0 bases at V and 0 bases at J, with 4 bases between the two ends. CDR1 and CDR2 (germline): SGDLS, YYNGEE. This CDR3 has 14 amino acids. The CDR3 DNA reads TGTGCCAGCAGCGTAGGAAACTCTGGAAACACCATATATTTT. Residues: CASSVGNSGNTIYF.

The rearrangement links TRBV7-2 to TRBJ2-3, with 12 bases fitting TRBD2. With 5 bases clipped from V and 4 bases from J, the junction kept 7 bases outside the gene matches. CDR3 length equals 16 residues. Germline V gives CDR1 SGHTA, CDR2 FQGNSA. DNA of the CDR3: TGTGCCAGCAGCGAATGGACTAGCGGGATCGCAGATACGCAGTATTTT. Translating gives CASSEWTSGIADTQYF.

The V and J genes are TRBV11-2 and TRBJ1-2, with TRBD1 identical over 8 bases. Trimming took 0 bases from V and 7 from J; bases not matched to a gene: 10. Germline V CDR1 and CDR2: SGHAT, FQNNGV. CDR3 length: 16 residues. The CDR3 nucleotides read TGTGCCAGCAGCTTAGAAGGGGCAGGGGGCTTAGGTGGCTACACCTTC. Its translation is CASSLEGAGGLGGYTF.

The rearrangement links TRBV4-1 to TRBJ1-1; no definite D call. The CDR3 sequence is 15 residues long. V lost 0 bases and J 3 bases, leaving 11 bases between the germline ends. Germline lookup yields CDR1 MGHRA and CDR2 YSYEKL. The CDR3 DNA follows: TGCGCCAGCAGCCAAGATGGTTTAGGGTACACTGAAGCTTTCTTT. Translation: CASSQDGLGYTEAFF.

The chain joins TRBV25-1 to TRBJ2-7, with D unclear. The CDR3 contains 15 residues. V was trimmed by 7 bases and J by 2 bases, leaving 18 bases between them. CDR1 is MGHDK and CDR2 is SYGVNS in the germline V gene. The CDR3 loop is CASTPTYGLPYEQYF. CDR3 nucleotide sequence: TGTGCCAGCACTCCAACCTACGGGTTGCCCTACGAGCAGTACTTC.

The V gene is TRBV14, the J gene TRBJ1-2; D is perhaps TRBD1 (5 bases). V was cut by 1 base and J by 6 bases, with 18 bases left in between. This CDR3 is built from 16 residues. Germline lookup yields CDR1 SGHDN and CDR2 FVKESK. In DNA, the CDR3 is TGTGCCAGCAGCCAAGGTGGAGAAGGGGAGGAAAATGGCTACACCTTC. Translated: CASSQGGEGEENGYTF.

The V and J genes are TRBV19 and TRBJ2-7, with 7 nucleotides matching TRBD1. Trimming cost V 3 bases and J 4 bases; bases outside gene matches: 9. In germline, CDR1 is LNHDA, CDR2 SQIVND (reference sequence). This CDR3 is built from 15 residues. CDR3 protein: CASSILWDSNYEQYF. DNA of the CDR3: TGTGCCAGTAGTATCCTTTGGGACAGTAATTACGAGCAGTACTTC.

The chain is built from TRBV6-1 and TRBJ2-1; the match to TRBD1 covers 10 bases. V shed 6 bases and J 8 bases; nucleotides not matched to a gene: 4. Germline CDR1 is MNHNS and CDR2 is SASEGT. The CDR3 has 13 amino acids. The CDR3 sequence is CASRDRGIHEQFF. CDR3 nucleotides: TGTGCCAGCAGGGACAGGGGGATTCATGAGCAGTTCTTC.

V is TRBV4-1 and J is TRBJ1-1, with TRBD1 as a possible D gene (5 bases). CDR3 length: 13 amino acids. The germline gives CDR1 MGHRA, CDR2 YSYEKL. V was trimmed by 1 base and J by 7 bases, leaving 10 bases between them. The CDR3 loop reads CASSQVGVDEAFF. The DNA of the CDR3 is TGCGCCAGCAGCCAAGTAGGGGTTGATGAAGCTTTCTTT.